The next 9 T cell receptor beta chains were all read from a single sample in a study of T-cell reconstitution after alpha-beta-depleted transplantation in children. A TCRbeta library incorporating unique molecular identifiers was prepared. MiXCR, run by TCRdb on the PCR reads, gives a single entry per CDR3 protein. Counted here are fewer than 400,000 distinct CDR3 sequences, roughly 22% occurring once; the ten biggest clones make up around 4%. This specimen consisted of PBMCs from the stem cell graft donor, obtained from the stem cell graft. Receptors were obtained from a human donor who donated a stem cell graft to a child with acute myeloid leukemia.

V gene TRBV29-1 combines with J gene TRBJ2-3; a weak D match, TRBD1 (6 bases). Germline V CDR1 and CDR2: SQVTM, ANQGSEA. The V end lost 5 bases, the J end lost 8 bases, and 20 bases lay between the germline ends. The CDR3 consists of 14 residues. Written as DNA, the CDR3 is TGCAGCGTTCCGGGACAAGGCATTCGAAGTACGCAGTATTTT. Its translation: CSVPGQGIRSTQYF.

Comments on this clonotype: The junction does not match germline at one end; this may be a read error. V gene TRBV13 combines with J gene TRBJ2-7, with D unclear. The CDR3 is 14 amino acids. The germline V gene has CDR1 PRHDT and CDR2 FYEKMQ (reference sequence). CDR3 loop: CTSSPSTKSYEQYF. CDR3 nucleotide sequence: TGTACCAGCAGCCCCTCCACTAAGAGCTACGAGCAGTACTTC.

This clonotype was found many times. The chain links TRBV12-3 or TRBV12-4 to TRBJ2-1, with a tentative D call TRBD1 (5 bases). The ends were cut back, 7 bases at V and 1 base at J, with 11 bases in the middle. There are 14 residues in the CDR3. DNA of the CDR3: TGTGCCAGCATTGGGCAGGGTTCCTACAATGAGCAGTTCTTC. Translating gives CASIGQGSYNEQFF.

V and J are TRBV27 and TRBJ2-1, with D possibly being TRBD2 (5 bases). V lost 5 bases to trimming and J lost 5 bases, with 13 bases between them. Germline V lookup: CDR1 MNHEY, CDR2 SMNVEV (reference sequence). The CDR3 is 14 residues long. In nucleotides, the CDR3 is TGTGCCAGCAGTAGGGAGACCCCGGACAATGAGCAGTTCTTC. Encoded protein: CASSRETPDNEQFF.

This clonotype was counted a few times. The chain carries TRBV4-3 and TRBJ2-3, with D unresolved. Trimming shortened V by 0 bases and J by 4 bases, and 5 bases separated the two germline ends. The CDR3 is made up of 13 amino acids. The germline CDR1 and CDR2 sequences are LGHNA and YSLEER. Written as DNA, the CDR3 is TGCGCCAGCAGCCAAGAAACCGCAGATACGCAGTATTTT. It is translated as CASSQETADTQYF.

The genes are TRBV28 and TRBJ1-6, with a possible D match to TRBD1 (5 bases). Deletions cut 6 bases from V and 7 bases from J, with 16 bases between. CDR1 and CDR2 from the germline V gene are MDHEN and SYDVKM. This CDR3 has 15 residues. CDR3 residues: CASSSPQWGNSPLHF. CDR3 DNA: TGTGCCAGCAGCTCTCCCCAGTGGGGCAATTCACCCCTCCACTTT.

The V call is TRBV27, the J call TRBJ2-1; the D call may be TRBD1 or TRBD2 (5 bases each). CDR3 length: 15 amino acids. The germline CDR1 and CDR2 sequences are MNHEY and SMNVEV (reference sequence). V lost 10 bases and J lost 5, with 21 bases in between. CDR3 bases: TGTGCCAACCTGGAACCGGGACGTACGAACAATGAGCAGTTCTTC. Its translation is CANLEPGRTNNEQFF.

This clonotype occurred a few times. The chain is built from TRBV12-3 or TRBV12-4 and TRBJ2-5, with TRBD1 matching 10 bases. Germline trimming cut 1 base from V and 5 bases from J; bases unmatched to any gene: 1. This CDR3 is 14 amino acids long. The CDR3 reads CASSLEGQGETQYF. CDR3 sequence (DNA): TGTGCCAGCAGTTTAGAGGGACAGGGGGAGACCCAGTACTTC.

This clonotype has a handful of counts. This chain uses TRBV12-3 or TRBV12-4 with TRBJ2-7; D not certain. The CDR3 length is 13 residues. V was pared by 2 bases and J by 3 bases, with 8 bases between. In DNA, the CDR3 is TGTGCCAGCAGTTTATCGAGACTCTACGAGCAGTACTTC. It encodes CASSLSRLYEQYF.